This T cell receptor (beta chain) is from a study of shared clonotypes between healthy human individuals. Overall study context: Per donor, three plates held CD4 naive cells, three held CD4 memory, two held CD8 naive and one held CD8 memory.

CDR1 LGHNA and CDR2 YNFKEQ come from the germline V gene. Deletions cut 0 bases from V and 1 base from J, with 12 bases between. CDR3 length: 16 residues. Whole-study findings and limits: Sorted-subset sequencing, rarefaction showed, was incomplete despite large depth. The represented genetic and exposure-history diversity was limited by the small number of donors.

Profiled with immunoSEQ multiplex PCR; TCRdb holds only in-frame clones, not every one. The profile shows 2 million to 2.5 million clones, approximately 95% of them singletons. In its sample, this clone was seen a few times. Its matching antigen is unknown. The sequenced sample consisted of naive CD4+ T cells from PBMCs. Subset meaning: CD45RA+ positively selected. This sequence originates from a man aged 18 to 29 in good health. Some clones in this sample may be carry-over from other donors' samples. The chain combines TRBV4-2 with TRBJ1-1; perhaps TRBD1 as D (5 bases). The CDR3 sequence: CASSQEGKGPNTEAFF. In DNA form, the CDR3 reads TGTGCCAGCAGCCAAGAAGGGAAGGGACCGAACACTGAAGCTTTCTTT.